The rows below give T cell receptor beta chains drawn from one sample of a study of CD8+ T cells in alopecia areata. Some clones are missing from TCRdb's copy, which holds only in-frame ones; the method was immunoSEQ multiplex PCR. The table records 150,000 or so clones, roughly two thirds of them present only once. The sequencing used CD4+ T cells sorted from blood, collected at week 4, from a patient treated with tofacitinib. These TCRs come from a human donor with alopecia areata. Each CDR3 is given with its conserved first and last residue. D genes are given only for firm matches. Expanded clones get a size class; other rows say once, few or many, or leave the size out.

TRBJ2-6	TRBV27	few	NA	CASSLAGANVLTF	TGTGCCAGCAGTTTGGCTGGGGCCAACGTCCTGACTTTC
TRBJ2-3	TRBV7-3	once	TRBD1	CASRKDRADLGTQYF	TGTGCCAGCAGGAAAGACAGGGCGGACCTCGGTACGCAGTATTTT
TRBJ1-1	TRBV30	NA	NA	CAWTGAGNTEAFF	TGTGCCTGGACAGGGGCAGGGAACACTGAAGCTTTCTTT
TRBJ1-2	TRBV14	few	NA	CASSQVNYGYTF	TGTGCCAGCAGCCAAGTGAACTATGGCTACACCTTC
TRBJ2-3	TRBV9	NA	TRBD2	CASSAEDRGVTDTQYF	TGTGCCAGCAGCGCCGAGGACCGGGGGGTGACAGATACGCAGTATTTT
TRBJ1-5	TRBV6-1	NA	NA	CASSEGYSNQPQHF	TGTGCCAGCAGTGAAGGGTATAGCAATCAGCCCCAGCATTTT
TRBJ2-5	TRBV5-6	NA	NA	CASSPDGRGETQYF	TGTGCCAGCAGCCCGGATGGCCGAGGCGAGACCCAGTACTTC
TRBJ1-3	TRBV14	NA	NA	CASSRSITDYHSGNTIYF	TGTGCCAGCAGTCGATCCATTACCGATTACCACTCTGGAAACACCATATATTTT
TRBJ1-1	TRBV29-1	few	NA	CSVEDRGRRPAFF	TGCAGCGTTGAAGATCGAGGCAGGAGGCCAGCTTTCTTT
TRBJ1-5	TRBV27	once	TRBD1	CASRGTGTGQPQHF	TGTGCCAGCAGAGGTACAGGGACAGGTCAGCCCCAGCATTTT
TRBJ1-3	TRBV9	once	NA	CASSVGLGIGSGNTIYF	TGTGCCAGCAGCGTAGGCCTGGGGATAGGGTCTGGAAACACCATATATTTT
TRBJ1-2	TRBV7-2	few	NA	CASSLTQGITNYGYTF	TGTGCCAGCAGCTTGACACAGGGAATTACTAACTATGGCTACACCTTC
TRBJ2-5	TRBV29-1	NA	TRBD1	CSAGTAQFRYF	TGCAGCGCGGGGACAGCCCAATTTAGGTACTTC
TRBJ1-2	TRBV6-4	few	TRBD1	CASSFGTGSYGYTF	TGTGCCAGCAGTTTTGGGACAGGGTCCTATGGCTACACCTTC
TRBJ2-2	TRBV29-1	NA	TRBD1	CSGPNRGLHTGELFF	TGCAGCGGACCGAACAGGGGGCTTCACACCGGGGAGCTGTTTTTT
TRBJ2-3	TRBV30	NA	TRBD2	CAHNPAGGALTQYF	TGTGCTCACAACCCCGCGGGGGGGGCCTTGACGCAGTATTTT
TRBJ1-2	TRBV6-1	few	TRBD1	CASREQGGNYGYTF	TGTGCCAGCAGGGAACAGGGGGGGAACTATGGCTACACCTTC
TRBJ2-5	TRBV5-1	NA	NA	CASSLMTEETQYF	TGCGCCAGCAGCTTGATGACAGAAGAGACCCAGTACTTC
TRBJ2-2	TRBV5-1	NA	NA	CASSLVGSDTGELFF	TGCGCCAGCAGCTTGGTAGGCAGCGACACCGGGGAGCTGTTTTTT
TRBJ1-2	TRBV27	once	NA	CASSLKGETGAYGYTF	TGTGCCAGCAGCTTAAAAGGGGAGACAGGCGCCTATGGCTACACCTTC
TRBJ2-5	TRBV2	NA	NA	CASSEEATRRETQYF	TGTGCCAGCAGTGAAGAGGCGACCCGCCGAGAGACCCAGTACTTC
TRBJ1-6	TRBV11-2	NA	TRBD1	CASSDRVNSPLHF	TGTGCCAGCAGCGACAGGGTGAATTCACCCCTCCACTTT
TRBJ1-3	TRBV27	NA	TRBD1	CASSAGTGWISGNTIYF	TGTGCCAGCAGCGCCGGGACAGGGTGGATCTCTGGAAACACCATATATTTT
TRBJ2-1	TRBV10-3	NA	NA	CAISVMVTGPNEQFF	TGTGCCATCAGTGTTATGGTAACTGGACCAAATGAGCAGTTCTTC
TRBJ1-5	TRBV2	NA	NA	CASSGRVDQPQHF	TGTGCCAGCAGTGGAAGGGTCGATCAGCCCCAGCATTTT
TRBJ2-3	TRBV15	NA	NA	CATSRRTARDTQYF	TGTGCCACCAGCAGAAGGACAGCAAGAGATACGCAGTATTTT
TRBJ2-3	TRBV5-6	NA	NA	CASSVNTDTQYF	TGTGCCAGCAGCGTGAACACAGATACGCAGTATTTT
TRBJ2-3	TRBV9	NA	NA	CASSVWGSTTDTQYF	TGTGCCAGCAGCGTATGGGGTTCCACCACAGATACGCAGTATTTT
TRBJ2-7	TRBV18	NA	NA	CASSPPLGAYEQYF	TGTGCCAGCTCACCACCGTTAGGAGCCTACGAGCAGTACTTC
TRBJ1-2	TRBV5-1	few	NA	CASSLSGGDGYTF	TGCGCCAGCAGCTTGTCCGGGGGCGATGGCTACACCTTC
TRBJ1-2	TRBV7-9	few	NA	CASSPMGTAYGYTF	TGTGCCAGCAGCCCCATGGGGACGGCTTATGGCTACACCTTC
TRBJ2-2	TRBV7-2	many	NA	CASSPRGSGELFF	TGTGCCAGCAGCCCAAGGGGGAGCGGGGAGCTGTTTTTT
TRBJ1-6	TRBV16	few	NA	CASSRSQGNSPLHF	TGTGCCAGCAGCCGCTCACAGGGAAATTCACCCCTCCACTTT
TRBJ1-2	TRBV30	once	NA	CAWSRLAGGGYTF	TGTGCCTGGAGTAGGTTGGCAGGCGGTGGCTACACCTTC
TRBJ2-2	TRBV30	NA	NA	CAWKREGTGELFF	TGTGCCTGGAAACGAGAAGGCACCGGGGAGCTGTTTTTT
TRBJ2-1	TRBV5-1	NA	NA	CASSIMGGPSSYNEQFF	TGCGCCAGCAGCATAATGGGGGGACCTAGCTCCTACAATGAGCAGTTCTTC
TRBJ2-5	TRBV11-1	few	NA	CASSLVIGETQYF	TGTGCCAGCAGCTTAGTTATTGGAGAGACCCAGTACTTC
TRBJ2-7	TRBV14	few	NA	CASSQAPWGSEQYF	TGTGCCAGCAGCCAAGCTCCCTGGGGGTCCGAGCAGTACTTC
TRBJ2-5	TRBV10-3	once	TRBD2	CAIKGTSGEETQYF	TGTGCCATCAAAGGGACTAGCGGGGAAGAGACCCAGTACTTC
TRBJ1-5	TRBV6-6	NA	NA	CASGMGAGNQPQHF	TGTGCCAGCGGTATGGGAGCGGGGAATCAGCCCCAGCATTTT
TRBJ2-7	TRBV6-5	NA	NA	CASRNNRDSAYEQYF	TGTGCCAGCCGAAATAATCGGGACTCAGCCTACGAGCAGTACTTC
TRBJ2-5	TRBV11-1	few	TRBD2	CASRISGQETQYF	TGTGCCAGCAGAATTAGCGGGCAAGAGACCCAGTACTTC